These 16 T cell receptor beta chains were all obtained from the same sample, sequenced in a study of T cell clusters in autoimmune cytopenias. TRB rearrangements were amplified by touch-down multiplex PCR with mixed TRB-A/B primers. No DNA is given; TCRdb re-called the multiplex PCR reads and lists each CDR3 protein once. The sample holds roughly 6,900 distinct CDR3 sequences. TRB was amplified from about 250 ng of peripheral blood genomic DNA per sample. Input material: peripheral blood. These receptors originate from a human donor with an autoimmune cytopenia or autoimmune hepatitis (not recorded which).

The J gene is TRBJ2-1, the V gene TRBV18; TCRdb selects TRBD2, and the lack of DNA leaves this call unchecked. The germline V gene encodes CDR1 KGHSH and CDR2 LQKENI. This CDR3 spans 15 amino acids. The CDR3 region is CASSPGLAGLNEQFF.

This clonotype ranks as medium-sized in terms of frequency. The chain combines TRBV20-1 with TRBJ1-1; the D call from TCRdb, TRBD1, cannot be confirmed without DNA. CDR3 length equals 14 residues. In germline, CDR1 is DFQATT, CDR2 SNEGSKA (reference sequence). This chain's CDR3 is CSARDPSRGTEAFF.

The CDR3 loop reads CASSPRFSTSPFYEQYF. The rearrangement uses TRBV6-5 and TRBJ2-7; TCRdb designates TRBD2, a call that cannot be tested without DNA. Per the germline V gene, CDR1 is MNHEY and CDR2 is SVGAGI. The length of the CDR3 is 17 residues.

The chain couples TRBV18 to TRBJ2-3; the D call from TCRdb, TRBD1, cannot be confirmed without DNA. The CDR3 is 15 amino acids. CDR1 and CDR2 from the germline V gene are KGHSH and LQKENI. CDR3 loop: CASSPWTGEESTQYF.

The chain carries TRBV6-5 and TRBJ1-1. Germline V gene lookup returns CDR1 MNHEY and CDR2 SVGAGI. The CDR3 extends over 13 amino acids. The CDR3 sequence: CASSVTYSREAFF.

The chain joins TRBV10-3 to TRBJ2-6; TCRdb lists TRBD1, though no DNA is available to test this call. Germline V lookup: CDR1 ENHRY, CDR2 SYGVKD. This CDR3 has 17 amino acids. Here the CDR3 reads CAISGQAVLSGANVLTF.

Frequency places this clonotype as medium-sized. The chain combines TRBV6-5 with TRBJ2-4; TCRdb's D gene call, TRBD1, goes unchecked for lack of DNA. Germline-derived CDR1 and CDR2 are MNHEY and SVGAGI. The CDR3 extends over 13 amino acids. CDR3 protein: CASRPTAVNIQYF.

The V and J genes are TRBV5-1 and TRBJ1-1. Germline CDR1 is SGHRS and CDR2 is YFSETQ. The CDR3 is made up of 14 amino acids. The CDR3 sequence: CASSLVEANTEAFF.

The rearrangement links TRBV27 to TRBJ2-7; the TCRdb D gene call, TRBD2, has no DNA to confirm it. The length of the CDR3 is 15 residues. In germline, CDR1 is MNHEY, CDR2 SMNVEV (reference sequence). CDR3 region: CASSLLDRGNYEQYF.

V is TRBV6-1 and J is TRBJ2-5. CDR3 size: 13 residues. The germline V gene encodes CDR1 MNHNS and CDR2 SASEGT. The CDR3: CASVRQVQETQYF.

J is TRBJ2-1 and V is TRBV7-3; the TCRdb D gene call, TRBD2, has no DNA to confirm it. CDR3 length: 16 residues. The germline gives CDR1 SGHTA, CDR2 FQGTGA. CDR3 sequence: CASSPPLAGGPQEQFF.

V gene TRBV2 combines with J gene TRBJ2-7; without DNA, the TCRdb call of TRBD1 cannot be checked. There are 13 residues in the CDR3. The germline CDR1 and CDR2 sequences are SNHLY and FYNNEI. The CDR3 protein is CASRSRGLNEQYF.

This clonotype is identified as medium-sized from frequency. The chain combines TRBV20-1 with TRBJ1-6; TCRdb indicates TRBD1, and absent DNA this call remains unverified. Germline loops: CDR1 DFQATT, CDR2 SNEGSKA (reference sequence). The length of the CDR3 is 17 residues. The CDR3 sequence is CSATPDDSAGQYSPLHF.

V is TRBV12-3 or TRBV12-4 and J is TRBJ2-7; TCRdb picks TRBD1, but there is no DNA to check that call. The CDR3 covers 15 residues. The CDR3 is CASSSYQTGAYEQYF.

In terms of frequency, this clonotype is medium-sized (0.01 to 0.1%). The chain carries TRBV6-5 and TRBJ2-3. Germline-derived CDR1 and CDR2 are MNHEY and SVGAGI. The CDR3 has 14 residues. CDR3 sequence reads: CASSLDSSTDTQYF.

This chain joins TRBV19 and TRBJ1-5. The CDR3 loop spans 15 amino acids. CDR1 and CDR2 from the germline V gene are LNHDA and SQIVND (reference sequence). CDR3 in amino acids: CASRIDHYSNQPQHF.